This TCR beta chain was found in a study of OX40 agonist ivuxolimab in advanced cancers. Study information: Patients received ivuxolimab, an agonistic anti-OX40 (CD134) antibody.

Study results and caveats: Several nonresponders also turned out to have low normalized T-cell clonal expansion. Antigens targeted by the expanded peripheral T cells were not determined.

The germline gives CDR1 MNHEY, CDR2 SMNVEV (reference sequence). This CDR3 is built from 16 residues. Trimming took 4 bases from V and 2 from J; bases not matched to a gene: 9. Note on this clone: The antigen is undetermined.

Some clones are missing from TCRdb's copy, which holds only in-frame ones; the method was immunoSEQ multiplex PCR. The sample lists some 48,000 clones; about three quarters were seen once. This sequence joins TRBV27 and TRBJ2-7, with 9 bases identical to TRBD1. This clonotype originated in an adult with an advanced solid tumor such as melanoma, head and neck, liver or kidney cancer. This material consisted of CD4+ or CD8+ T cells sorted from blood, taken in a trial of the OX40 agonist ivuxolimab. The CDR3 sequence: CASSSLGQGPPYEQYF. CDR3 DNA: TGTGCCAGCAGTTCCCTCGGACAGGGGCCCCCCTACGAGCAGTACTTC.